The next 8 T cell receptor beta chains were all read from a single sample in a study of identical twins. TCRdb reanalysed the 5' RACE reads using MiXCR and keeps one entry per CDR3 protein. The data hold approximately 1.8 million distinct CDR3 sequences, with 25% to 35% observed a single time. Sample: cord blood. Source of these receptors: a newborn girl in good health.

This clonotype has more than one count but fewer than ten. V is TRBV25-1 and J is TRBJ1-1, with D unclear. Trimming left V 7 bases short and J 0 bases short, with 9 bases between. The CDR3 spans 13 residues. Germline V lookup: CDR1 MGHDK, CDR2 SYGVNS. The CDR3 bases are TGTGCCAGCACCGGACGGCTGAACACTGAAGCTTTCTTT. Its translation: CASTGRLNTEAFF. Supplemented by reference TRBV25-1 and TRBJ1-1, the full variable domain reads EADIYQTPRYLVIGTGKKITLECSQTMGHDKMYWYQQDPGMELHLIHYSYGVNSTEKGDLSSESTVSRIRTEHFPLTLESARPSHTSQYLCASTGRLNTEAFFGQGTRLTVV.

CDR3 region: CASSFHQQGNEQFF. The CDR3 bases are TGTGCCAGCAGCTTCCATCAACAAGGGAATGAGCAGTTCTTC. The chain carries TRBV13 and TRBJ2-1; unclear D gene. This CDR3 has 14 amino acids. Looked up from germline, CDR1 is PRHDT and CDR2 is FYEKMQ (reference sequence). V was trimmed by 3 bases and J by 7 bases, leaving 13 bases between them.

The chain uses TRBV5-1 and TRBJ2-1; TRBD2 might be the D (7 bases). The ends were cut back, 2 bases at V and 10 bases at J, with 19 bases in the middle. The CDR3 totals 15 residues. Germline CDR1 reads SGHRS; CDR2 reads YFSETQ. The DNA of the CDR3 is TGCGCCAGCAGCTTCTTACAGGGAGGGGCCAGGGAGCAGTTCTTC. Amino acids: CASSFLQGGAREQFF.

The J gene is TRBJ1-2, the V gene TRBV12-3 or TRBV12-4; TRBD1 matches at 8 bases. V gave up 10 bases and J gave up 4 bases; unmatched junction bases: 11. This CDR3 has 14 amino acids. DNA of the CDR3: TGTGCCACAACGCTAACAGGGGGGATCTATGGCTACACCTTC. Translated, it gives CATTLTGGIYGYTF.

CDR3 sequence (DNA): TGTGCCATCAAGGGACAGGGGGCCTCACCCCTCCACTTT. It encodes CAIKGQGASPLHF. The V call is TRBV10-3, the J call TRBJ1-6; 12 bases are shared with TRBD1. Per germline, CDR1 ENHRY and CDR2 SYGVKD. The CDR3 covers 13 residues. Germline trimming cut 7 bases from V and 10 bases from J; bases unmatched to any gene: 2.

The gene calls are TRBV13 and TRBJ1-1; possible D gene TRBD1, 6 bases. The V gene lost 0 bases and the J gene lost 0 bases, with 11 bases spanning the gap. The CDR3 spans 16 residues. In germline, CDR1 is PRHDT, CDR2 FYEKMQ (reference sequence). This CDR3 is CASSLGAGVMNTEAFF. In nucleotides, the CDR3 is TGTGCCAGCAGCTTAGGGGCAGGGGTTATGAACACTGAAGCTTTCTTT. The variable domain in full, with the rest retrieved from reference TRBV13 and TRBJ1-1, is AAGVIQSPRHLIKEKRETATLKCYPIPRHDTVYWYQQGPGQDPQFLISFYEKMQSDKGSIPDRFSAQQFSDYHSELNMSSLELGDSALYFCASSLGAGVMNTEAFFGQGTRLTVV.

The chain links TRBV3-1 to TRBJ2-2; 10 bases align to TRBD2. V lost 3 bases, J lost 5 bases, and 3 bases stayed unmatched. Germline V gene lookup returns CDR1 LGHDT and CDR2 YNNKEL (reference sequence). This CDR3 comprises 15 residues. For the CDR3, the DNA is TGTGCCAGCAGCCAGCGGACTAGCGGAACCGGGGAGCTGTTTTTT. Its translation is CASSQRTSGTGELFF.

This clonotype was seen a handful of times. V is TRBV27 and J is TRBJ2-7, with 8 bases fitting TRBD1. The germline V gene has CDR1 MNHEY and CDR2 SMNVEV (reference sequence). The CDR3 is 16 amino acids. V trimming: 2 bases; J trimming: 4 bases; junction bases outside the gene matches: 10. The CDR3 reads CASSLNPPGQEYEQYF. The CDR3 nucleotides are TGTGCCAGCAGTTTAAACCCCCCGGGACAGGAGTACGAGCAGTACTTC.